A single sample gave rise to the 3 T cell receptor beta chains below, sequenced in a study of a mutant IDH1 vaccine in newly diagnosed glioma. Their specific antigens are unknown. Clones were read by immunoSEQ multiplex PCR, and TCRdb kept only the in-frame ones, dropping some. Here the sample spans tens of thousands of clones, roughly 90% being singletons. The time point denotes: week 23, last vaccination. Each dose of the vaccine consisted of 300 ug of mutant IDH1 20-mer peptide, with topical imiquimod. Sequenced here: PBMCs, sampled from a glioma patient whose treatment included an IDH1 peptide vaccine. The origin of the receptors is a man aged 50 or older with glioma.

The chain is built from TRBV20-1 and TRBJ2-1; D is uncertain. With 2 bases removed from V and 3 bases from J, the gap between germline ends came to 2 bases. From germline, CDR1 is DFQATT and CDR2 SNEGSKA (reference sequence). The CDR3 extends over 11 amino acids. The CDR3 sequence is CSARYYNEQFF. CDR3 in DNA: TGCAGTGCTAGATACTACAATGAGCAGTTCTTC.

The rearrangement uses TRBV5-6 and TRBJ2-4; 7 bases are shared with TRBD2. The CDR3 totals 17 residues. The V gene's germline CDR1 is SGHDT and CDR2 YYEEEE. The V and J ends lost 4 bases and 0 bases, in that order; junction bases with no gene match: 10. CDR3 in amino acids: CASSLRREVLAKNIQYF. CDR3 nucleotide sequence: TGTGCCAGCAGCCTTCGACGGGAGGTTTTAGCCAAAAACATTCAGTACTTC. The full variable domain, completed using reference TRBV5-6 and TRBJ2-4, is DAGVTQSPTHLIKTRGQQVTLRCSPKSGHDTVSWYQQALGQGPQFIFQYYEEEERQRGNFPDRFSGHQFPNYSSELNVNALLLGDSALYLCASSLRREVLAKNIQYFGAGTRLSVL.

This clone occurred a few times. The rearrangement joins TRBV15 to TRBJ2-7; no definite D call. V lost 0 bases and J lost 3, with 6 bases in between. Germline CDR1 is LNHNV and CDR2 is YYDKDF (reference sequence). The length of the CDR3 is 13 residues. The CDR3 bases are TGTGCCACCAGCAGAGATCCGGGCTACGAGCAGTACTTC. Its protein is CATSRDPGYEQYF.